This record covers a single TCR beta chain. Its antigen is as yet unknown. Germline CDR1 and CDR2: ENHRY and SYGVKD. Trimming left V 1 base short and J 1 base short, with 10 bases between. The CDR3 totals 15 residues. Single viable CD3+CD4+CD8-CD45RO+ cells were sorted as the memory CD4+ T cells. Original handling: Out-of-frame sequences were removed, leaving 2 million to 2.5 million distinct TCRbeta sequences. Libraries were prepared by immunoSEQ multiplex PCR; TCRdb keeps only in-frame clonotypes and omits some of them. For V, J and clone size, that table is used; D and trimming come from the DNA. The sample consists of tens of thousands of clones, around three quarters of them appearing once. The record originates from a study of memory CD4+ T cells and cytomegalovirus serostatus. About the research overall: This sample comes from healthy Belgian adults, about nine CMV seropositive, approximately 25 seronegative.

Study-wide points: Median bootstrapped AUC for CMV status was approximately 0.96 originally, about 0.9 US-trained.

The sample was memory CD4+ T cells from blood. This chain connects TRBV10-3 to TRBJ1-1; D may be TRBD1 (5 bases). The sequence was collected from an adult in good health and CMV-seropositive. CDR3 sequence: CAISEWGGPNTEAFF. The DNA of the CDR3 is TGTGCCATCAGTGAGTGGGGGGGACCGAACACTGAAGCTTTCTTT.